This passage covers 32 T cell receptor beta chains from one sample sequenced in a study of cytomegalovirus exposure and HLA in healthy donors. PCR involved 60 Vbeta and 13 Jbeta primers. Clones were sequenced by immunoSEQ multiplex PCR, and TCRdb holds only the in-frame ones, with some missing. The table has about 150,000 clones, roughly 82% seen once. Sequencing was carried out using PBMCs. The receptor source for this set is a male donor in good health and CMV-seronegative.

In nucleotides, the CDR3 is TGTGCCAGCAGCTTAGAGGCCGCAGGGTCCCCTGAAGCTTTCTTT. Its protein product is CASSLEAAGSPEAFF. The chain has TRBV7-9 and TRBJ1-1, with D perhaps matching TRBD1 (5 bases). The germline V gene has CDR1 SEHNR and CDR2 FQNEAQ (reference sequence). The V end lost 1 base, the J end lost 6 bases, and 15 bases lay between the germline ends. The CDR3 loop spans 15 amino acids.

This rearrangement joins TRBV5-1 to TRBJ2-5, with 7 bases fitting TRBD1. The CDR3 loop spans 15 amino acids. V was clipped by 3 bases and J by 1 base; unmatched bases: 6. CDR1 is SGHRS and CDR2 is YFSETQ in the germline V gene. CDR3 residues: CASSSGRTGQETQYF. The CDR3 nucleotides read TGCGCCAGCAGCTCCGGAAGGACAGGCCAAGAGACCCAGTACTTC. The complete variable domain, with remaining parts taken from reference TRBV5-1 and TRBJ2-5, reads KAGVTQTPRYLIKTRGQQVTLSCSPISGHRSVSWYQQTPGQGLQFLFEYFSETQRNKGNFPGRFSGRQFSNSRSEMNVSTLELGDSALYLCASSSGRTGQETQYFGPGTRLLVL.

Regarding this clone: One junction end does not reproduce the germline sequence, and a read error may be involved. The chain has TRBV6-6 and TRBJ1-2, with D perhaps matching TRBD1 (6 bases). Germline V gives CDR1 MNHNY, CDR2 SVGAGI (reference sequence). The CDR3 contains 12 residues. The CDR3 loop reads CASSYAGEAPNF. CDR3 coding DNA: TGTGCCAGCAGTTACGCAGGGGAAGCACCCAATTTC.

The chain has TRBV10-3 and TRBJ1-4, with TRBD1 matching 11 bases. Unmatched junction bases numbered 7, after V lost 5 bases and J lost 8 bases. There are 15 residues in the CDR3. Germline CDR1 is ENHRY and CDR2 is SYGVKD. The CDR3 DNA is TGTGCCATCAGTCCAACGGACAGGGGGCAGGAAAAACTGTTTTTT. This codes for CAISPTDRGQEKLFF.

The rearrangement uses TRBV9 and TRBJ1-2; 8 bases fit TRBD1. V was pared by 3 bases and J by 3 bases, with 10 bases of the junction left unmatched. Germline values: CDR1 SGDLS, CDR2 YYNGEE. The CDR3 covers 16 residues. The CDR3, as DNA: TGTGCCAGCAGCGCCGATCCGGACAGGGCCGACTATGGCTACACCTTC. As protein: CASSADPDRADYGYTF. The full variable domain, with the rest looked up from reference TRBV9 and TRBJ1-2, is DSGVTQTPKHLITATGQRVTLRCSPRSGDLSVYWYQQSLDQGLQFLIQYYNGEERAKGNILERFSAQQFPDLHSELNLSSLELGDSALYFCASSADPDRADYGYTFGSGTRLTVV.

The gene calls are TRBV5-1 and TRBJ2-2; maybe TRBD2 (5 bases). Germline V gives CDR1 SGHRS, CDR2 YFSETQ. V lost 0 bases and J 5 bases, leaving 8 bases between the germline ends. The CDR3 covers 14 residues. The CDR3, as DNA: TGCGCCAGCAGCTTGGTCGGGGAGACCGGGGAGCTGTTTTTT. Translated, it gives CASSLVGETGELFF.

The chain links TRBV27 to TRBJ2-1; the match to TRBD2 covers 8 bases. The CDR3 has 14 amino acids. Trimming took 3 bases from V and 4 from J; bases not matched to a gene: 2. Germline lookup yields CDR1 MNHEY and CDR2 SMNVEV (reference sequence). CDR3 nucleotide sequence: TGTGCCAGCAGTTTGGCGGGAGGATACAATGAGCAGTTCTTC. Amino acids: CASSLAGGYNEQFF.

CDR3 in amino acids: CASRLKGKGEAFF. CDR3 nucleotides: TGTGCCAGCAGGTTAAAGGGGAAGGGAGAAGCTTTCTTT. This chain uses TRBV11-2 with TRBJ1-1, with a possible D match to TRBD1 (5 bases). Germline-derived CDR1 and CDR2 are SGHAT and FQNNGV. CDR3 length: 13 residues. V was shortened by 6 bases and J by 8 bases, with 16 bases between the two germline ends.

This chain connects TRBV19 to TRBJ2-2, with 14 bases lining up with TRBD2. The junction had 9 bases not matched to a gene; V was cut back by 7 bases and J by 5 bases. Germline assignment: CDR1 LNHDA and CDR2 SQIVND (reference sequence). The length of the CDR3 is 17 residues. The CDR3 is CASTLGTSGSSTGELFF. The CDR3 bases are TGTGCCAGTACCCTGGGGACTAGCGGGAGTAGTACCGGGGAGCTGTTTTTT.

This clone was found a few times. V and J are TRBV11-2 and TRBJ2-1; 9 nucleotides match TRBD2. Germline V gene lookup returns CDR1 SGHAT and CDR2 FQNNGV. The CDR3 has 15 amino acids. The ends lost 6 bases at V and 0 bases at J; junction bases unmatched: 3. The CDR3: CASRSAGGSYNEQFF. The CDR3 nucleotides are TGTGCCAGCAGATCAGCGGGGGGCTCCTACAATGAGCAGTTCTTC.

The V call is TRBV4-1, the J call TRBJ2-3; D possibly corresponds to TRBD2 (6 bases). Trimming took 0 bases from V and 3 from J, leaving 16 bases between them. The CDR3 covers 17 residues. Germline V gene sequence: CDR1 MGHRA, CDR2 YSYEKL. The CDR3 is CASSQEFLRGSTDTQYF. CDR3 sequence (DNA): TGCGCCAGCAGCCAAGAATTTCTGCGGGGATCTACAGATACGCAGTATTTT.

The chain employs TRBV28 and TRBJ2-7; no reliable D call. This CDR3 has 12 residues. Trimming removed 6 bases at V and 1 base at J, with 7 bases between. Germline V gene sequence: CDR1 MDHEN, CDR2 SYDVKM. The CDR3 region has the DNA TGTGCCAGCAGCTTGAGGTCCTACGAGCAGTACTTC. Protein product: CASSLRSYEQYF.

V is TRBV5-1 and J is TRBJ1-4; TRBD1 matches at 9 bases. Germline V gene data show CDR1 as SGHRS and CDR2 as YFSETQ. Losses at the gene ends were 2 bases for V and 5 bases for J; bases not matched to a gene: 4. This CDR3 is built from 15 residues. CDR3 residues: CASSFGDRENEKLFF. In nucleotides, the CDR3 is TGCGCCAGCAGCTTCGGGGACAGGGAGAATGAAAAACTGTTTTTT.

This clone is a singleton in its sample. The CDR3 is CASSPPREETQYF. CDR3 sequence (DNA): TGTGCCAGCAGCCCCCCCCGGGAAGAGACCCAGTACTTC. The genes are TRBV7-9 and TRBJ2-5; D is unresolved. CDR3 size: 13 residues. Germline V gene lookup returns CDR1 SEHNR and CDR2 FQNEAQ (reference sequence). Trimming stripped 5 bases from V and 3 bases from J, with 10 bases between.

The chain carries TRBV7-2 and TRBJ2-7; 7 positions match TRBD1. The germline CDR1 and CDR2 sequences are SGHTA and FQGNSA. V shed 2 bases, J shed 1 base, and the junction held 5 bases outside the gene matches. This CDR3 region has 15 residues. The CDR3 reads CASSLLGQASYEQYF. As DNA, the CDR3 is TGTGCCAGCAGCTTACTTGGACAGGCGTCCTACGAGCAGTACTTC.

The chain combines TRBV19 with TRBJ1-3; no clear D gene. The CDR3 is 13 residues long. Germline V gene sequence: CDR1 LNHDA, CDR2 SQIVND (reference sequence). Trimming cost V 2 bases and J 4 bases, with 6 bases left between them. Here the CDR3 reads CASSISRGNTIYF. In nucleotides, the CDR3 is TGTGCCAGTAGTATAAGCCGAGGAAACACCATATATTTT.

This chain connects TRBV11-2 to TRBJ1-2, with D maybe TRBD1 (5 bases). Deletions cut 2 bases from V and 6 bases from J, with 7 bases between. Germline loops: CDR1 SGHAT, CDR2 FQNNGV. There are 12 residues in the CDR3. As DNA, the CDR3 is TGTGCCAGCAGCTTAATAGGGGATGGCTACACCTTC. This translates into CASSLIGDGYTF.

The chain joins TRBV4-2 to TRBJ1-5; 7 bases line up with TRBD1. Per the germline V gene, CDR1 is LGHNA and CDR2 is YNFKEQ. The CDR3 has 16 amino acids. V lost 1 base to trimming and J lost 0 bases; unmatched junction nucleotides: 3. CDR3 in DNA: TGTGCCAGCAGCCAAGGGCAGGGGGATAGCAATCAGCCCCAGCATTTT. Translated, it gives CASSQGQGDSNQPQHF.

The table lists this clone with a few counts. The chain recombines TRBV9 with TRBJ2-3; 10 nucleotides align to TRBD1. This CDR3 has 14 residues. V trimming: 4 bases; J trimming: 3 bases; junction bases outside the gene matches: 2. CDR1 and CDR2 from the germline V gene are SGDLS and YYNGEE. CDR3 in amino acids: CASSRDRGTDTQYF. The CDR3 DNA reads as TGTGCCAGCAGCCGGGACAGGGGAACAGATACGCAGTATTTT.

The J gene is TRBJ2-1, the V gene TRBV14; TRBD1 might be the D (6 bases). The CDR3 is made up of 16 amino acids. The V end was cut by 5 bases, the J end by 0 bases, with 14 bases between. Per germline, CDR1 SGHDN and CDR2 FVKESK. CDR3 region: CASSVPGTYSYNEQFF. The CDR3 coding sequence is TGTGCCAGCAGCGTCCCCGGGACATACTCCTACAATGAGCAGTTCTTC.

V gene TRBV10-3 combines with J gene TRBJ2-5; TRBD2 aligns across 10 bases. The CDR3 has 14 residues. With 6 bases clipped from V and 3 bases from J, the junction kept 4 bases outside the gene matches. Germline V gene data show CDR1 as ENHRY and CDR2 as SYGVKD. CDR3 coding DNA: TGTGCCATCAGGGCTAGCGGGGGCGAAGAGACCCAGTACTTC. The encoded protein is CAIRASGGEETQYF.

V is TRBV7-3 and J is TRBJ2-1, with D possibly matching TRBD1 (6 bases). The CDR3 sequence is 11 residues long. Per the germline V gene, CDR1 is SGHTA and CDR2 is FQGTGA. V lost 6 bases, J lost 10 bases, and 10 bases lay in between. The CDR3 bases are TGTGCCAGCAGGAACGGGACAGAGCAGTTCTTC. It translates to CASRNGTEQFF. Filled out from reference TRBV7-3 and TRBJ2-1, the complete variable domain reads GAGVSQTPSNKVTEKGKYVELRCDPISGHTALYWYRQSLGQGPEFLIYFQGTGAADDSGLPNDRFFAVRPEGSVSTLKIQRTERGDSAVYLCASRNGTEQFFGPGTRLTVL.

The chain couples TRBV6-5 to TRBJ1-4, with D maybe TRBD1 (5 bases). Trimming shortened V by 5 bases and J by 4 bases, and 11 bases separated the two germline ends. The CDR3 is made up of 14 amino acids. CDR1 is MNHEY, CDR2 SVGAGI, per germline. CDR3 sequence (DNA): TGTGCCAGCAGTGCACAGGTTGATAATGAAAAACTGTTTTTT. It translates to CASSAQVDNEKLFF.

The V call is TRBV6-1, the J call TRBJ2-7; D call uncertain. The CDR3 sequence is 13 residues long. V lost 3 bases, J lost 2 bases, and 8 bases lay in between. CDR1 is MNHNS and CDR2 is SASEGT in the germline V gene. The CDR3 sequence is CASSDHSPYEQYF. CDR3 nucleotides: TGTGCCAGCAGTGATCACTCCCCCTACGAGCAGTACTTC.

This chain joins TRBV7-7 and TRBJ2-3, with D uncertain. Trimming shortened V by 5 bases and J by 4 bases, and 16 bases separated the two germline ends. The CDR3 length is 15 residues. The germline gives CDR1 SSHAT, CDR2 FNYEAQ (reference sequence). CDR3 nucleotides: TGTGCCAGCAGCCCCCTAGTCCATTCCGCAGATACGCAGTATTTT. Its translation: CASSPLVHSADTQYF.

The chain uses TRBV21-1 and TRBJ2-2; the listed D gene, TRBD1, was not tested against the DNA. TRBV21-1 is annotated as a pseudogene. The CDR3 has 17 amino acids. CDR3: CASRVTWGPSSTGELFF. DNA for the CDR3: TGTGCCAGCAGGGTGACTTGGGGCCCCTCAAGCACCGGGGAGCTGTTTTTT.

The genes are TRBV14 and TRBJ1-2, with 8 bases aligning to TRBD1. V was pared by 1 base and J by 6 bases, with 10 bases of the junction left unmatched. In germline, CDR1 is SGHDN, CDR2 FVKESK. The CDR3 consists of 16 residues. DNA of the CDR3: TGTGCCAGCAGCCAAGGGCAGGGGGCTCGGGATGATGGCTACACCTTC. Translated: CASSQGQGARDDGYTF.

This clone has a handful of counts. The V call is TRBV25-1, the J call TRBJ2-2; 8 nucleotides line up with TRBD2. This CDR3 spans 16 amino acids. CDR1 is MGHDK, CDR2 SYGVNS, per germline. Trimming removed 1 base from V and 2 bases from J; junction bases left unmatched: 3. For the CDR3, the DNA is TGTGCCAGCAGTGAATTGGGGACTAGTAACACCGGGGAGCTGTTTTTT. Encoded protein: CASSELGTSNTGELFF.

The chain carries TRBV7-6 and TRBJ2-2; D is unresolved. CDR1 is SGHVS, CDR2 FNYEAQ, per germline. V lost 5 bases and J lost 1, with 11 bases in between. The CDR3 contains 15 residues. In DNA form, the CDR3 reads TGTGCCAGCAGCCTCCACAGAGAGAACACCGGGGAGCTGTTTTTT. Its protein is CASSLHRENTGELFF.

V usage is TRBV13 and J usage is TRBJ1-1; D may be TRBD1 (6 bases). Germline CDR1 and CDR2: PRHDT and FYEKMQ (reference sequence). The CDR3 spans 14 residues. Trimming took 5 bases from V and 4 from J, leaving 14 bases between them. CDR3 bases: TGTGCCAGCAGCAAAGGGGGAGTTGGCACTGAAGCTTTCTTT. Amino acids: CASSKGGVGTEAFF.

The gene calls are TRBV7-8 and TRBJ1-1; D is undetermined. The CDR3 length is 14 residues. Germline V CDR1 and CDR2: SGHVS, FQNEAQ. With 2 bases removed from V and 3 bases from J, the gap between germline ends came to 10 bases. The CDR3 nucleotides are TGTGCCAGCAGCTTAAAGGCGGGTTACACTGAAGCTTTCTTT. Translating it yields CASSLKAGYTEAFF.

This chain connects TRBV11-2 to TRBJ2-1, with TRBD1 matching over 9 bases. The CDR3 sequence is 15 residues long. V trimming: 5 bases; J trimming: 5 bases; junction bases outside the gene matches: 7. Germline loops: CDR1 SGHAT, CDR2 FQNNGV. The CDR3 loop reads CASSPRQGGDNEQFF. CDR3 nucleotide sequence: TGTGCCAGCAGCCCCCGACAGGGGGGGGACAATGAGCAGTTCTTC.